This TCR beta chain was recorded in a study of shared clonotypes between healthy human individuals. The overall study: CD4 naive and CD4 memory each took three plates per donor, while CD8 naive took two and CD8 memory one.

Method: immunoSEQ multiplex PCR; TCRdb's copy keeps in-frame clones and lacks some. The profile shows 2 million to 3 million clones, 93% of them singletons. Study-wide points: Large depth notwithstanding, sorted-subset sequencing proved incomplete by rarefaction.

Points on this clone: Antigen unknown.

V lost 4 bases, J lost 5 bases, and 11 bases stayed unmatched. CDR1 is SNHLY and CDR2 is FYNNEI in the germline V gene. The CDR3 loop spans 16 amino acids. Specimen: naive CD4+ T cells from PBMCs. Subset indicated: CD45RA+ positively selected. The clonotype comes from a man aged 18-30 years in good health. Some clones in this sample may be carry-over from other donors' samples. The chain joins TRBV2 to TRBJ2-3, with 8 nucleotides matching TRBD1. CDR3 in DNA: TGTGCCAGCAGTGGTCAGGGGGCTGGTATTGGAGATACGCAGTATTTT. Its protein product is CASSGQGAGIGDTQYF.